This TCR beta chain was found in a study of T cell repertoires in cytomegalovirus infection. Whole-study results and caveats: HLA-C-restricted, CMV-specific TCR beta clonotypes were dominant ex vivo.

Comment on this clonotype: No antigen is known for it.

TCRdb used MiXCR to reprocess the reads, holding one entry per CDR3 protein. The table includes roughly 310,000 distinct CDR3 sequences, roughly 15% detected once. The CDR3 extends over 15 amino acids. Trimming removed 4 bases from V and 4 bases from J, with 16 bases in between. Germline loops: CDR1 MDHEN, CDR2 SYDVKM. The TCR originated in a human donor in good health (CMV status not recorded). Some clones in this sample may be carry-over from other donors' samples. The sequenced material came from PBMCs. The V gene is TRBV28, the J gene TRBJ1-2; D is ambiguous. CDR3 region: CASSSQDGNGYGYTF. DNA of the CDR3: TGTGCCAGCAGTTCTCAAGATGGAAATGGCTATGGCTACACCTTC.